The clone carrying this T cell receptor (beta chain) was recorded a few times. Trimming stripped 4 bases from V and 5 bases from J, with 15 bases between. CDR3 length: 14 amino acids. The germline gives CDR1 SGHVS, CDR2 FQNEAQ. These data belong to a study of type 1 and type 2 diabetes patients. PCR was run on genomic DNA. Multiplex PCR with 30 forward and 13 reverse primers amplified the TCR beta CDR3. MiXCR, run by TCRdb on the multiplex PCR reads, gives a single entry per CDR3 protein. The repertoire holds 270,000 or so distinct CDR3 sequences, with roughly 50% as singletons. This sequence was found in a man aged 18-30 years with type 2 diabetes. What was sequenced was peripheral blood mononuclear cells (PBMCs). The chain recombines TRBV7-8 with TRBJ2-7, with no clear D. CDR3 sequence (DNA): TGTGCCAGCAGCTCTAAGGGCAGATTGAACGAGCAGTACTTC. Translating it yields CASSSKGRLNEQYF.